This T cell receptor (beta chain) came from a study of spatial heterogeneity in lung cancer. Overall study context: Alpha-chain detections were consistently fewer than beta-chain detections among the sequences.

Indicated time point: sample taken at primary tumor resection. Unique molecular identifiers, one per molecule, were present on every TCR cDNA molecule. TCRdb re-analysed the 5' RACE reads in MiXCR, keeping a single row per CDR3 protein. The table has some 23,000 distinct CDR3 sequences, about 7% seen once. The V end lost 8 bases, the J end lost 2 bases, and 10 bases lay between the germline ends. From germline, CDR1 is MDHEN and CDR2 SYDVKM. There are 14 residues in the CDR3. In this sample, this clonotype turned up many times. The V gene is TRBV28, the J gene TRBJ2-6, with D unresolved. Sequences were derived from PBMCs, sampled at surgery. The sequence was collected from a male donor with early-stage non-small cell lung cancer. Here the CDR3 DNA reads TGTGCCAGCGGCTTCGCGGCTGGGGCCAACGTCCTGACTTTC. It translates to CASGFAAGANVLTF.